This TCR beta chain was observed in a study of molecular identifiers for immune sequencing clone quantification (dated by TCRdb to the late 2010s). Background on the whole study: In a replicate experiment, RNA from around 20,000 or 100,000 naive CD8 T cells was split into five aliquots, four of which were sequenced. CD8 T cells were used in a methods study to benchmark molecular-identifier clustering-based TCR repertoire sequencing (MIDCIRS) and TCR RNA copy counting. On the study overall, not on this receptor specifically: Spiked-in Jurkat TCR RNA equal to a single cell's worth was reported to be detectable even within 1,200,000 naive CD8 T cells. Without barcode sub-clustering, chimeric consensus sequences inflated TCR diversity; chimeras reached as high as 47%. Highly expanded clone sizes could be underestimated because identical TCR molecules may share a barcode. Spiked-in Jurkat TCR RNA (about ten copies' worth), which is not part of the donor repertoire, was contained in the naive libraries. In CMV-specific effector cells, clones with more than 20 RNA copies contained over 97% of molecules, whereas in naive cells such clones contained under 1% of molecules. Modeling estimated about three recovered TCR RNA copies per cell, compared with about 10 by digital PCR, which implies 30% to 35% capture efficiency.

In the germline V gene, CDR1 corresponds to SGHAT and CDR2 to FQNNGV. The CDR3 contains 16 residues, cysteine and phenylalanine counted. The only DNA kept is the CDR3, 48 bases in frame from the first base. The junction shows trimming of 1 base on V and 3 bases on J, plus 15 bases between the germline ends. Libraries of naive CD8 T cells were built from about 20,000 to 1,000,000 sorted cells, with 10%, 30% or 50% of the purified RNA used. Naive CD8 T cells were FACS-sorted as CD8+CD4-CCR7+CD45RA+ on a BD FACSAria II into RLT Plus buffer. To test detection sensitivity, Jurkat RNA equal to approximately 10 TCR copies was added to samples of roughly 19,000-1,100,000 naive CD8 T cells. CD8 T cells were enriched using RosetteSep CD8+ T Cell Enrichment Cocktail and Ficoll-Paque, and the enriched cells then underwent ACK red cell lysis. With respect to this clonotype: Its target antigen remains unknown. No base qualities exist here, and no much larger clone lies one base off it.

Libraries came from PCR. The sequencer listed for this sample is Illumina HiSeq 4000. Bulk TCR libraries were generated as previously described, with the TCR primers listed in Table S5 used. Total RNA was purified with the Qiagen AllPrep DNA/RNA kit. Reads from multiple sequencing runs of the same library were pooled before analysis. The published analysis was carried out like this. Reads were retained only if their TCR constant sequence matched exactly, and those retained reads were trimmed to 150 nt and grouped according to their 12-nt molecular barcodes. Reads within each barcode group were sub-clustered using a 15% Levenshtein threshold, and quality-weighted consensus sequences were constructed for each RNA molecule. Non-functional sequences were discarded, and so were lower-count sequences lying one edit away from another sequence. Barcode sub-clusters with fewer than 20% of the maximum read count were removed, based on fitting two negative binomial distributions. Using fastp at Q25 and MiXCR, TCRdb reprocessed the public reads and kept productive beta chains. A single entry per CDR3 protein holds the most common genes and DNA from its merged rows. V and J calls and clone size were set by TCRdb, not the authors. Present in this sample are around 460,000 distinct CDR3 sequences, roughly a fifth of which were seen just once. The top ten constitute about 0.8% of the sample.

Sequences were obtained from naive CD8+ T cells from blood, with Jurkat cell RNA spiked in. This specimen's cell subset or site label, per the study, means: FACS-sorted CD8+CD4-CCR7+CD45RA+ naive T cells. The chain links TRBV11-2 with TRBJ1-1, with the D gene call left open. The sequence derives from a human donor in good health. Some libraries in this study had Jurkat cell RNA spiked in. Read as DNA, the sequence is TGTGCCAGCAGCTTAGGAGACACGGAATATTACACTGAAGCTTTCTTT. Its protein product is CASSLGDTEYYTEAFF.